This TCR beta chain was found in a study of molecular identifiers for immune sequencing clone quantification. On this clonotype: The conserved phenylalanine or tryptophan is not found at the CDR3 terminus, so this likely reflects a read error.

Using its own MiXCR run on the PCR reads, TCRdb lists one record per CDR3 protein. This table has more than 95,000 distinct CDR3 sequences, roughly 26% appearing once. Germline CDR1 and CDR2: ENHRY and SYGVKD. The CDR3 is 15 amino acids. Trimming cost V 6 bases and J 0 bases, with 15 bases left between them. Sequencing input: naive CD8+ T cells from blood, with Jurkat cell RNA spiked in. Subset of the sample: FACS-sorted CD8+CD4-CCR7+CD45RA+ naive T cells. The genes are TRBV10-3 and TRBJ2-7, with D maybe TRBD2 (5 bases). The TCR comes from a human donor in good health. Some libraries in this study had Jurkat cell RNA spiked in. The CDR3, as DNA: TGTGCCATCAGCCCGGGAAGCCTCAGCTCCTACGAGCAGTACTCC. This encodes CAISPGSLSSYEQYS.